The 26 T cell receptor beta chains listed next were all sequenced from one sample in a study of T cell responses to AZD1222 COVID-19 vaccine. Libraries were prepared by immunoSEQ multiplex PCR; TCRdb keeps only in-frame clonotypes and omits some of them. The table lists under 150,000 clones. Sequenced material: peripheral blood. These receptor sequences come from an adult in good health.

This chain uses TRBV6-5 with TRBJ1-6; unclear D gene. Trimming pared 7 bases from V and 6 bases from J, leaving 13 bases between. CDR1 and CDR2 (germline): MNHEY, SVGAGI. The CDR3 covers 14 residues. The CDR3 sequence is CASNFGSGNSPLHF. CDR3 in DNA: TGTGCCAGCAATTTTGGTTCGGGTAATTCACCCCTCCACTTT.

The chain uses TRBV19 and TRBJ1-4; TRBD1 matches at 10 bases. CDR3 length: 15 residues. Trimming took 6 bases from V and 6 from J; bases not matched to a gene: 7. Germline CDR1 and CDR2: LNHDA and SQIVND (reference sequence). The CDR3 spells CASRPTTGGDEKLFF. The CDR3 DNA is TGTGCCAGTAGACCTACGACAGGGGGCGATGAAAAACTGTTTTTT.

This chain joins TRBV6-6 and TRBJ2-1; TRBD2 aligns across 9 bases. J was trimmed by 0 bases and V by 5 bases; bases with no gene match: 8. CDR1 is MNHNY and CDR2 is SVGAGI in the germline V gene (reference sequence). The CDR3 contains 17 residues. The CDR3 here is CASSPRGLAYSYNEQFF. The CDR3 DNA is TGTGCCAGCAGTCCCCGGGGACTAGCTTACTCCTACAATGAGCAGTTCTTC.

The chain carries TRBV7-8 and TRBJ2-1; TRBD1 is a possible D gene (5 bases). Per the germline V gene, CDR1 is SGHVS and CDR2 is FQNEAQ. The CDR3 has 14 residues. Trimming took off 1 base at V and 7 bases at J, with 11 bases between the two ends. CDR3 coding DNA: TGTGCCAGCAGCTTAGTTCCAGGGTGGAATGAGCAGTTCTTC. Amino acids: CASSLVPGWNEQFF.

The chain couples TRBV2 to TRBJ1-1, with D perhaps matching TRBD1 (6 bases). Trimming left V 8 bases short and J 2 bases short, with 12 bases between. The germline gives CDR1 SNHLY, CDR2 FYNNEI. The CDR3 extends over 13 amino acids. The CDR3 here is CASGRTANTEAFF. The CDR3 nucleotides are TGTGCCAGCGGGAGGACAGCTAACACTGAAGCTTTCTTT.

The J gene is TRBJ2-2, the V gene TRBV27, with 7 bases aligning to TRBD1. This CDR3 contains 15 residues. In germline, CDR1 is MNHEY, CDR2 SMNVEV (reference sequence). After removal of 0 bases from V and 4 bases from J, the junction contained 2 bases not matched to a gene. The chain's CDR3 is CASSLSRQGTGELFF. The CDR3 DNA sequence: TGTGCCAGCAGTTTATCGAGACAGGGCACCGGGGAGCTGTTTTTT.

The CDR3 DNA follows: TGTGCCAGCAGCCTAAGGGGGGATTGGACTGAAGCTTTCTTT. It translates to CASSLRGDWTEAFF. The chain combines TRBV9 with TRBJ1-1; D is possibly TRBD1 (6 bases). This CDR3 region has 14 residues. V was shortened by 4 bases and J by 5 bases, with 15 bases between the two germline ends. CDR1 and CDR2 from the germline V gene are SGDLS and YYNGEE.

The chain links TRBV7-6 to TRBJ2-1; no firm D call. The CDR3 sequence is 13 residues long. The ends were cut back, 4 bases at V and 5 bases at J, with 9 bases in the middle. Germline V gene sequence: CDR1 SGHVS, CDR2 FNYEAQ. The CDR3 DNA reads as TGTGCCAGCAGCTCGGACGTCAACAATGAGCAGTTCTTC. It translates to CASSSDVNNEQFF.

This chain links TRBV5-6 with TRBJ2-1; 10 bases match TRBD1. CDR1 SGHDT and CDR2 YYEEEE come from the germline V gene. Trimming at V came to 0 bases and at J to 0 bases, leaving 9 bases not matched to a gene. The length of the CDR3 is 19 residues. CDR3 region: CASSLGGQGSEGSYNEQFF. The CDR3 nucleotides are TGTGCCAGCAGCTTGGGGGGACAGGGGTCGGAAGGCTCCTACAATGAGCAGTTCTTC.

The CDR3 DNA follows: TGTGCCAGCAGTCCCGGGCCAAACTATGGCTACACCTTC. The encoded protein is CASSPGPNYGYTF. The V gene is TRBV11-1, the J gene TRBJ1-2, with no clear D. The CDR3 is made up of 13 amino acids. V shed 6 bases and J shed 2 bases, with 10 bases lying between them. Germline CDR1 reads SGHAT; CDR2 reads FQDESV (reference sequence).

CDR3 nucleotide sequence: TGTGCCAGCAGCGGAACGCCGGGACAGGGCTATGAGCAGTTCTTC. Amino acids: CASSGTPGQGYEQFF. The chain uses TRBV11-1 and TRBJ2-1; 9 positions agree with TRBD1. Per the germline V gene, CDR1 is SGHAT and CDR2 is FQDESV (reference sequence). The CDR3 runs 15 residues. The V gene end was trimmed by 5 bases and the J gene end by 8 bases; junction bases not matched to a gene: 10.

CDR3 in DNA: TGTGCCAGCAGTTTGAAGGGCGCGGGGGTGAGGGGCTACACCTTC. This gives the protein CASSLKGAGVRGYTF. The chain recombines TRBV27 with TRBJ1-2, with TRBD1 as a possible D gene (5 bases). Germline V CDR1 and CDR2: MNHEY, SMNVEV (reference sequence). Deletions cut 3 bases from V and 8 bases from J, with 19 bases between. The CDR3 spans 15 residues.

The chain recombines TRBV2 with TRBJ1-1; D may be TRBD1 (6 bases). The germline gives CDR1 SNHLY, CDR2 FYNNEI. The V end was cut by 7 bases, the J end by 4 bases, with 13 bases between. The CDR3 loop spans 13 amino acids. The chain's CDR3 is CASKAGAGTEAFF. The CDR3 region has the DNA TGTGCCAGCAAGGCGGGGGCCGGCACTGAAGCTTTCTTT. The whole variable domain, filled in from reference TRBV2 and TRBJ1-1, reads EPEVTQTPSHQVTQMGQEVILRCVPISNHLYFYWYRQILGQKVEFLVSFYNNEISEKSEIFDDQFSVERPDGSNFTLKIRSTKLEDSAMYFCASKAGAGTEAFFGQGTRLTVV.

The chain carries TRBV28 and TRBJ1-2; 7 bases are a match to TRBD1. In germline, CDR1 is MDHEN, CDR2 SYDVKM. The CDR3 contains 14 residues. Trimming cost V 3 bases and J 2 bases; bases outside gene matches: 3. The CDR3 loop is CASSLTTGNYGYTF. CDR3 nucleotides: TGTGCCAGCAGTTTGACGACAGGGAACTATGGCTACACCTTC.

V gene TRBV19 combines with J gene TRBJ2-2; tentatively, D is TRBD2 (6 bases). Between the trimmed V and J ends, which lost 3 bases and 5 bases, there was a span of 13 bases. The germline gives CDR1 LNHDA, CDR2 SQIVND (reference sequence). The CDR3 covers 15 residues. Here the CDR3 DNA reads TGTGCCAGTAGTATTTCCGGGAGATGGACCGGGGAGCTGTTTTTT. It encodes CASSISGRWTGELFF.

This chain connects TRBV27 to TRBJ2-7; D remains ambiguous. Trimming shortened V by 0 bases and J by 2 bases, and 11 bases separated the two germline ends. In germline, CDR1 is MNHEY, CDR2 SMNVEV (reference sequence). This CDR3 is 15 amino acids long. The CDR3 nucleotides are TGTGCCAGCAGTTTATCGGCCCCGAGCCCCTACGAGCAGTACTTC. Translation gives CASSLSAPSPYEQYF.

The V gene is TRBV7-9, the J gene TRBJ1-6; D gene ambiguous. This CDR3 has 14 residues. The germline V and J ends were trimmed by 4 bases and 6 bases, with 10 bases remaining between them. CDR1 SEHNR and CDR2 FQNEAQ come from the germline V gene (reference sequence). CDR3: CASSSPTGNSPLHF. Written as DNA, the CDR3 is TGTGCCAGCAGCTCCCCCACGGGTAATTCACCCCTCCACTTT.

CDR3 in DNA: TGTGCCATCAGTTTGGACAGGACAACCTACGAGCAGTACTTC. It translates to CAISLDRTTYEQYF. The J gene is TRBJ2-7, the V gene TRBV10-3; 7 bases agree with TRBD1. CDR1 is ENHRY, CDR2 SYGVKD, per germline. CDR3 length: 14 amino acids. V lost 5 bases and J lost 2; bases outside the gene matches: 6.

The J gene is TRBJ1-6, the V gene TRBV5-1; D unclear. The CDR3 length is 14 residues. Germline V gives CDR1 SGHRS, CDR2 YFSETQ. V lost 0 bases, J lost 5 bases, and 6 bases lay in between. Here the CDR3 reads CASSLGADNSPLHF. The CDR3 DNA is TGCGCCAGCAGCTTGGGGGCAGATAATTCACCCCTCCACTTT.

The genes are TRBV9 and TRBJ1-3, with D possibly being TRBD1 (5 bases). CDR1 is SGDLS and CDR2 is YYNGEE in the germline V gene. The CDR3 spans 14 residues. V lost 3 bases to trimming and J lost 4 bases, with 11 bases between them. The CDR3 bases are TGTGCCAGCAGCGAACAGGACCGCGGAAACACCATATATTTT. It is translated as CASSEQDRGNTIYF.

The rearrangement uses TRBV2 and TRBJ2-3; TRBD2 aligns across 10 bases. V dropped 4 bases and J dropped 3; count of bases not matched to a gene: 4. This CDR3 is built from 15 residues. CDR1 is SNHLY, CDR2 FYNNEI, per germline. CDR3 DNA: TGTGCCAGCAGTGCCCTAGCGGGGGTTACAGATACGCAGTATTTT. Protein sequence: CASSALAGVTDTQYF.

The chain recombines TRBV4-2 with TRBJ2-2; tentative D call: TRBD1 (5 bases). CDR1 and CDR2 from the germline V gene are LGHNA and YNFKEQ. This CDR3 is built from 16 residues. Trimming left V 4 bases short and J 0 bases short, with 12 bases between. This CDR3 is CASSPQDNANTGELFF. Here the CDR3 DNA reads TGTGCCAGCAGCCCTCAGGACAACGCGAACACCGGGGAGCTGTTTTTT.

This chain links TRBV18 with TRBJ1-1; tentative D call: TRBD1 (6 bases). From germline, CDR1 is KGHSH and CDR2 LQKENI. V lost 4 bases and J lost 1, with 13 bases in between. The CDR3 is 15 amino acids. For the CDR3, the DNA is TGTGCCAGCTCACTATGGGGACATAGGAACACTGAAGCTTTCTTT. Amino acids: CASSLWGHRNTEAFF. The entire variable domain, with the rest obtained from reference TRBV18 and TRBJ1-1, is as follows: NAGVMQNPRHLVRRRGQEARLRCSPMKGHSHVYWYRQLPEEGLKFMVYLQKENIIDESGMPKERFSAEFPKEGPSILRIQQVVRGDSAAYFCASSLWGHRNTEAFFGQGTRLTVV.

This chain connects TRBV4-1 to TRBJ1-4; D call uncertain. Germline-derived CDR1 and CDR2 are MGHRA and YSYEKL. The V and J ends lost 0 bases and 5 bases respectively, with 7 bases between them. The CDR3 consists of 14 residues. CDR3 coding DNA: TGCGCCAGCAGCCAAGAGTCTGTGAATGAAAAACTGTTTTTT. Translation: CASSQESVNEKLFF.

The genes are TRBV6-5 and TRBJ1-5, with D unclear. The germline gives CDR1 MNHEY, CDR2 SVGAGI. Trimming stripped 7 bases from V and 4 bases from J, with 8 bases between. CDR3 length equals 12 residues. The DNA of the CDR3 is TGTGCCAGCATGGGCCCGAATCAGCCCCAGCATTTT. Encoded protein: CASMGPNQPQHF.

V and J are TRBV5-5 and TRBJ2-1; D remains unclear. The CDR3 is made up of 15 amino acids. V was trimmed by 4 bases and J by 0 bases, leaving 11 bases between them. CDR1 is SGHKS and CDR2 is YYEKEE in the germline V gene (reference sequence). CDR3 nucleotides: TGTGCCAGCAGCCAGGACGGAAGCTCCTACAATGAGCAGTTCTTC. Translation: CASSQDGSSYNEQFF.